A single sample is the source of the 10 T cell receptor beta chains below, sequenced in a study of blood T cell repertoires in COVID-19 (dated by TCRdb to the early 2020s). Preparation of the library involved the immunoSEQ multiplex PCR assay. What TCRdb holds here is the immuneACCESS table cut down to in-frame rearrangements. Part of the clones is not present; checked against another copy, under half of the missing clones reflect an unresolved V gene, and the others are unexplained. This sample comprises approximately 150,000 clones, around 86% of them detected only once. Roughly 2.5% of the sample rests with the top ten. Sequenced sample: peripheral blood. Every receptor here comes from a woman older than 75 with COVID-19, enrolled during active disease.

The chain is built from TRBV5-4 and TRBJ2-5; D is uncertain. V shed 4 bases and J shed 2 bases, with 12 bases lying between them. CDR3 size: 14 residues. Germline-derived CDR1 and CDR2 are SGHNT and YYREEE (reference sequence). The CDR3 reads CASSVLGPQETQYF. DNA of the CDR3: TGTGCCAGCAGCGTCCTTGGGCCTCAAGAGACCCAGTACTTC. Based on the CDR3 plus reference TRBV5-4 and TRBJ2-5, the full variable domain is ETGVTQSPTHLIKTRGQQVTLRCSSQSGHNTVSWYQQALGQGPQFIFQYYREEENGRGNFPPRFSGLQFPNYSSELNVNALELDDSALYLCASSVLGPQETQYFGPGTRLLVL.

The rearrangement links TRBV6-5 to TRBJ1-4; TRBD1 matches 8 bases. The CDR3 length is 14 residues. Per germline, CDR1 MNHEY and CDR2 SVGAGI. Trimming removed 6 bases from V and 5 bases from J; junction bases left unmatched: 5. The CDR3 here is CASSLNRGNEKLFF. The CDR3 DNA sequence: TGTGCCAGCAGCCTCAACAGGGGGAATGAAAAACTGTTTTTT.

A single count supports this clone. The chain employs TRBV7-6 and TRBJ2-3; a weak D match, TRBD1 (5 bases). The V end was cut by 5 bases, the J end by 6 bases, with 12 bases between. This CDR3 contains 13 residues. Germline V CDR1 and CDR2: SGHVS, FNYEAQ. CDR3 DNA: TGTGCCAGCAGCGCCGAAAGGGGTGATACGCAGTATTTT. This sequence encodes CASSAERGDTQYF.

The J gene is TRBJ1-5, the V gene TRBV4-3; D is undetermined. This CDR3 has 13 residues. V lost 0 bases, J lost 5 bases, and 5 bases lay in between. CDR1 is LGHNA and CDR2 is YSLEER in the germline V gene. The CDR3 loop is CASSQEFYQPQHF. The CDR3 DNA follows: TGCGCCAGCAGCCAAGAATTCTATCAGCCCCAGCATTTT.

V and J are TRBV4-3 and TRBJ1-4; perhaps TRBD1 as D (6 bases). CDR3 size: 15 residues. CDR1 and CDR2 from the germline V gene are LGHNA and YSLEER. With 2 bases removed from V and 4 bases from J, the gap between germline ends came to 11 bases. The CDR3 loop reads CASSQTTGSNEKLFF. The CDR3 DNA is TGCGCCAGCAGCCAAACCACAGGGAGTAATGAAAAACTGTTTTTT.

The chain carries TRBV9 and TRBJ1-2; TRBD1 is a possible D gene (5 bases). CDR3 length: 13 residues. Germline V gene data show CDR1 as SGDLS and CDR2 as YYNGEE. V was pared by 3 bases and J by 4 bases, with 10 bases between. Here the CDR3 reads CASSAGGLYGYTF. The CDR3 coding sequence is TGTGCCAGCAGCGCCGGGGGTCTCTATGGCTACACCTTC.

The V gene is TRBV6-5, the J gene TRBJ1-2, with D perhaps matching TRBD1 (5 bases). The CDR3 loop spans 16 amino acids. The V end was cut by 7 bases, the J end by 6 bases, with 24 bases between. Germline V gene lookup returns CDR1 MNHEY and CDR2 SVGAGI. The CDR3 loop reads CASTYSPTGAGHGYTF. For the CDR3, the DNA is TGTGCCAGCACCTACTCACCCACAGGTGCTGGGCATGGCTACACCTTC.

In nucleotides, the CDR3 is TGCGCCAGCAGCGATTCCATAGTAGATACGCAGTATTTT. Encoded protein: CASSDSIVDTQYF. The chain has TRBV5-1 and TRBJ2-3; D is undetermined. Germline V gene data show CDR1 as SGHRS and CDR2 as YFSETQ. The length of the CDR3 is 13 residues. The V end lost 4 bases, the J end lost 5 bases, and 11 bases lay between the germline ends. Full variable domain (remainder filled in from reference TRBV5-1 and TRBJ2-3): KAGVTQTPRYLIKTRGQQVTLSCSPISGHRSVSWYQQTPGQGLQFLFEYFSETQRNKGNFPGRFSGRQFSNSRSEMNVSTLELGDSALYLCASSDSIVDTQYFGPGTRLTVL.

This chain links TRBV5-1 with TRBJ2-1, with TRBD2 matching over 10 bases. The length of the CDR3 is 17 residues. Germline CDR1 SGHRS, CDR2 YFSETQ. Trimming at V came to 0 bases and at J to 5 bases, leaving 8 bases not matched to a gene. DNA for the CDR3: TGCGCCAGCAGCTTGGGTAACGCAGGACTAGCGGACAATGAGCAGTTCTTC. This gives the protein CASSLGNAGLADNEQFF.

A remark on this clone: This CDR3 is also generated by other DNA sequences in the sample. This chain links TRBV6-5 with TRBJ1-3, with TRBD1 matching over 11 bases. The V segment lost 0 bases and the J segment 2 bases; nucleotides outside the gene matches: 0. This CDR3 region has 16 residues. The germline V gene has CDR1 MNHEY and CDR2 SVGAGI. The CDR3 protein is CASSYSGQGAGNTIYF. The CDR3 bases are TGTGCCAGCAGTTACTCGGGACAGGGGGCTGGAAACACCATATATTTT.